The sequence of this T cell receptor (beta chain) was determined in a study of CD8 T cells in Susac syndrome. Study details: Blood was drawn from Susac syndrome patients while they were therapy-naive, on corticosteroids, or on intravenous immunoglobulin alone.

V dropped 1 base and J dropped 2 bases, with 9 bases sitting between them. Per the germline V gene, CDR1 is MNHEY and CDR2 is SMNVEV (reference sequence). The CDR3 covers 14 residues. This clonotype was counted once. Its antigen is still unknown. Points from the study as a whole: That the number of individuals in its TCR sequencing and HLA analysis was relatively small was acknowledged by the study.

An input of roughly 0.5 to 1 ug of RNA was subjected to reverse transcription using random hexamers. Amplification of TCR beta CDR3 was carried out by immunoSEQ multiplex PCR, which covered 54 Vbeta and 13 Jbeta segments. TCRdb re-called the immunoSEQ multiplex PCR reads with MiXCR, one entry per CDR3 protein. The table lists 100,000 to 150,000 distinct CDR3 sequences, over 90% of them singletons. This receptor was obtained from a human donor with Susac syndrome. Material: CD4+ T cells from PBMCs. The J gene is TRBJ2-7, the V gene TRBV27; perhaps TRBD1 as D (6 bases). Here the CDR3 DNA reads TGTGCCAGCAGTTTATTAGGACAGCCCTACGAGCAGTACTTC. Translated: CASSLLGQPYEQYF.